A selection of T cell receptor beta chains follows, all from one sample in a study of OX40 agonist ivuxolimab in advanced cancers. Sequencing used immunoSEQ multiplex PCR; TCRdb keeps in-frame clones, though not all of them. Of 60,000 to 75,000 clones in the sample, almost 95% were seen once. This sample comprised CD4+ or CD8+ T cells sorted from blood, obtained in a trial of the OX40 agonist ivuxolimab. These receptors all come from an adult with an advanced solid tumor such as melanoma, head and neck, liver or kidney cancer. The CDR3 runs from the conserved cysteine through the conserved F or W. The D gene is left open where the match is weak. Not every row has a clone size; where given, it reads once, few, many or a size class.

- | 13 | - | TRBJ2-7 | TRBV7-9 | TGTGCCAGCAGCTTCAGAGTCTCCTACGAGCAGTACTTC | CASSFRVSYEQYF
- | 16 | - | TRBJ2-2 | TRBV4-1 | TGCGCCAGCAGCCCCCGACACAGCGCGAACACCGGGGAGCTGTTTTTT | CASSPRHSANTGELFF
once | 13 | - | TRBJ2-2 | TRBV6-4 | TGTGCCAGCAGTGACAGGAACACCGGGGAGCTGTTTTTT | CASSDRNTGELFF
- | 18 | TRBD2 | TRBJ2-2 | TRBV7-9 | TGTGCCAGCAGCTTAGATACTAGCGGGAGGAAGAACACCGGGGAGCTGTTTTTT | CASSLDTSGRKNTGELFF
- | 18 | - | TRBJ1-5 | TRBV4-1 | TGCGCCAGCAGCCCAGCGGCCCCCGGGACCAAGGGTTATCAGCCCCAGCATTTT | CASSPAAPGTKGYQPQHF
- | 17 | TRBD2 | TRBJ2-3 | TRBV4-1 | TGCGCCAGCAGCCAAGTAGTGGGAGGGAGCGTCACAGATACGCAGTATTTT | CASSQVVGGSVTDTQYF
once | 13 | - | TRBJ2-1 | TRBV7-9 | TGTGCCAGCAGCCCCCCCCTGGGGAATGAGCAGTTCTTC | CASSPPLGNEQFF
few | 16 | - | TRBJ2-1 | TRBV6-4 | TGTGCCAGCAGTGACGCTTCTACAGAGTACTACAATGAGCAGTTCTTC | CASSDASTEYYNEQFF
- | 14 | - | TRBJ1-2 | TRBV10-3 | TGTGCCATTCTAAGGACGGATTCGGACTATGGCTACACCTTC | CAILRTDSDYGYTF
- | 15 | TRBD2 | TRBJ2-7 | TRBV11-3 | TGTGCCAGCAGCCCGTCTAGCGGCCTCTCCTACGAGCAGTACTTC | CASSPSSGLSYEQYF
- | 16 | TRBD2 | TRBJ2-3 | TRBV7-9 | TGTGCCAGCAGCTTAGAGATAGCGGGAGGGGTCAAAACGCAGTATTTT | CASSLEIAGGVKTQYF
few | 17 | TRBD2 | TRBJ2-1 | TRBV4-2 | TGTGCCAGCAGCCAAGATTGGGGGGGGACTGTGGCCAATGAGCAGTTCTTC | CASSQDWGGTVANEQFF